This T cell receptor beta chain was profiled in a study of response to subunit inactivated influenza vaccine. General study points: The authors offered the suggestion that each seasonal influenza vaccination recruits few new T cells.

Worth noting for this clonotype: What it binds is not known.

TCRdb analysed the RT-PCR reads with MiXCR anew, one entry per CDR3 protein. Counted here are 450,000 to 500,000 distinct CDR3 sequences, approximately 11% occurring once; the ten biggest clones make up approximately 12%. There are 15 residues in the CDR3. The ends were cut back, 0 bases at V and 1 base at J, with 7 bases in the middle. Germline V CDR1 and CDR2: DFQATT, SNEGSKA (reference sequence). The clonotype was recovered from a man aged 50-59 years who received an inactivated influenza vaccine. This specimen was PBMCs from blood, taken 45 days after vaccination. The chain has TRBV20-1 and TRBJ2-6; D remains unclear. CDR3 amino acids: CSARDSLSGANVLTF. The CDR3 DNA reads as TGCAGTGCTAGAGATAGCTTATCTGGGGCCAACGTCCTGACTTTC.